Below, one T cell receptor (beta chain) is given with its context. The data were obtained in a study of cytomegalovirus exposure and HLA in healthy donors. The overall study: Earlier, roughly 120 million unique TCR beta sequences were recovered from around 190 million T cells by an analysis. The Caucasian-associated ancestry cluster held 65% to 90% of under 450 genotyped donors.

The PCR employed 60 Vbeta primers together with 13 Jbeta primers. Libraries were prepared by immunoSEQ multiplex PCR; TCRdb keeps only in-frame clonotypes and omits some of them. The data show fewer than 100,000 clones, with roughly 73% seen just once and just under 2.5% held by the top ten. V was clipped by 3 bases and J by 4 bases; unmatched bases: 17. This CDR3 spans 19 amino acids. Per germline, CDR1 KGHSH and CDR2 LQKENI. The gene calls are TRBV18 and TRBJ2-1; 8 bases agree with TRBD2. Sequenced sample: PBMCs. This clonotype was obtained from a male donor in good health and CMV-seropositive. The DNA of the CDR3 is TGTGCCAGCTCACCTCCTTTCTTTCTTACTAGCGGAACTTACAATGAGCAGTTCTTC. Translated, it gives CASSPPFFLTSGTYNEQFF.